The clone carrying this T cell receptor beta chain occurred a few times. This record belongs to a study of blood T cell repertoires in COVID-19. Study background: Samples taken during acute and convalescent COVID-19 were collected in the United States, Italy and Spain. Sources were T cells, B-cell-depleted T cells, or PBMCs; the material itself was cDNA or gDNA.

V lost 7 bases, J lost 1 base, and 10 bases stayed unmatched. This CDR3 spans 16 amino acids. From germline, CDR1 is MNHEY and CDR2 SVGEGT. Original methodology: Amplification of reference gene primers was used by the study to estimate nucleated cell counts. TCRdb's copy holds only in-frame clones and misses some; the assay was immunoSEQ multiplex PCR. That table gives V, J and clone size, and the DNA gave D and trimming. The table shows nearly 50,000 clones, with about 85% occurring only once. This receptor was obtained from a human donor in a cohort sampled during active COVID-19. This chain joins TRBV6-2 or TRBV6-3 and TRBJ1-5, with 7 bases fitting TRBD1. What was sequenced was peripheral blood. In DNA form, the CDR3 reads TGTGCCAGCACCCCCGGGGGCAGGGGGAGCAATCAGCCCCAGCATTTT. Its protein is CASTPGGRGSNQPQHF.